The 25 T cell receptor beta chains listed next were all sequenced from one sample in a study of T cell responses to AZD1222 COVID-19 vaccine. Profiled with immunoSEQ multiplex PCR; TCRdb holds only in-frame clones, not every one. The profile shows 150,000 or so clones, roughly 90% of them singletons. Here the sequenced sample was peripheral blood, taken on day 0 of AZD1222 vaccination. Receptors originate from an adult in good health.

The chain employs TRBV4-2 and TRBJ1-2, with D tentatively TRBD1 (5 bases). The CDR3 contains 14 residues. The germline V gene has CDR1 LGHNA and CDR2 YNFKEQ. The V end was cut by 0 bases, the J end by 8 bases, with 13 bases between. CDR3 in DNA: TGTGCCAGCAGCCAAGATCGCCGAAGACAGGGCTACACCTTC. Its translation: CASSQDRRRQGYTF.

The rearrangement uses TRBV19 and TRBJ1-5; 8 bases line up with TRBD1. Trimming cost V 9 bases and J 0 bases; bases outside gene matches: 7. There are 15 residues in the CDR3. Germline V lookup: CDR1 LNHDA, CDR2 SQIVND (reference sequence). The CDR3 DNA reads as TGTGCCAGCCGTTTCGGACAGGGTAGCAATCAGCCCCAGCATTTT. This sequence encodes CASRFGQGSNQPQHF.

The chain couples TRBV28 to TRBJ1-2; D perhaps matches TRBD1 (5 bases). Deletions cut 9 bases from V and 0 bases from J, with 14 bases between. The CDR3 sequence is 14 residues long. The germline V gene encodes CDR1 MDHEN and CDR2 SYDVKM. The CDR3 DNA follows: TGTGCCAGTCGGGACGGGCAAACTAACTATGGCTACACCTTC. It is translated as CASRDGQTNYGYTF.

The chain carries TRBV29-1 and TRBJ2-5; no definite D call. Trimming left V 6 bases short and J 2 bases short, with 13 bases between. CDR3 size: 13 residues. Germline-derived CDR1 and CDR2 are SQVTM and ANQGSEA. The DNA of the CDR3 is TGCAGCGTCGGTGGGTCTGGGCAAGAGACCCAGTACTTC. This codes for CSVGGSGQETQYF.

This chain uses TRBV3-1 (or the pseudogene TRBV3-2) with TRBJ1-5, with D possibly being TRBD1 (5 bases). V lost 4 bases to trimming and J lost 2 bases, with 12 bases between them. The CDR3 consists of 15 residues. The germline V gene encodes CDR1 LGHDT and CDR2 YNNKEL (reference sequence). The CDR3 DNA reads as TGTGCCAGCAGCCCCGCCACAGGAGGCAATCAGCCCCAGCATTTT. Residues: CASSPATGGNQPQHF.

This clone came up once. The V gene is TRBV2, the J gene TRBJ1-5; D is ambiguous. Deletions cut 5 bases from V and 4 bases from J, with 12 bases between. Germline V gene lookup returns CDR1 SNHLY and CDR2 FYNNEI. The CDR3 consists of 14 residues. CDR3 in amino acids: CASSPGWENQPQHF. As DNA, the CDR3 is TGTGCCAGCAGTCCTGGCTGGGAGAATCAGCCCCAGCATTTT.

The V and J genes are TRBV18 and TRBJ2-5; D might be TRBD1 (5 bases). Germline loops: CDR1 KGHSH, CDR2 LQKENI. Trimming shortened V by 0 bases and J by 5 bases, and 16 bases separated the two germline ends. CDR3 size: 16 residues. CDR3: CASSPPTESRLETQYF. As DNA, the CDR3 is TGTGCCAGCTCACCACCGACAGAGAGTCGTCTTGAGACCCAGTACTTC.

This clone was detected a few times. J is TRBJ2-1 and V is TRBV21-1. TRBV21-1 is termed a pseudogene. The CDR3 runs to 16 residues. CDR3 nucleotides: TGTGCCAGCAGCAAAGCCCGGCAGAAGGGCCACAATGAGCAGTTCTTC. The encoded protein is CASSKARQKGHNEQFF.

The chain couples TRBV2 to TRBJ2-7; 11 bases fit TRBD2. Germline lookup yields CDR1 SNHLY and CDR2 FYNNEI. Trimming took 1 base from V and 6 from J; bases not matched to a gene: 5. This CDR3 spans 15 amino acids. The chain's CDR3 is CASSEGTSGSGEQYF. The DNA for the CDR3 is TGTGCCAGCAGTGAAGGAACTAGCGGGAGTGGCGAGCAGTACTTC.

This clone was seen only once. V usage is TRBV5-1 and J usage is TRBJ1-2; TRBD1 matches at 7 bases. Germline CDR1 reads SGHRS; CDR2 reads YFSETQ. The CDR3 is made up of 20 amino acids. The V segment lost 5 bases and the J segment 5 bases; nucleotides outside the gene matches: 27. The CDR3 DNA reads as TGCGCCAGCAGTCTCGACAGGGAAATACGGAGACCCCTTCACGATTATGGCTACACCTTC. Translation gives CASSLDREIRRPLHDYGYTF.

The V call is TRBV5-1, the J call TRBJ1-1; D gene ambiguous. The CDR3 runs to 15 residues. CDR1 SGHRS and CDR2 YFSETQ come from the germline V gene. V lost 1 base, J lost 1 base, and 11 bases lay in between. In DNA form, the CDR3 reads TGCGCCAGCAGCTTGATGGGTATCAGGAACACTGAAGCTTTCTTT. As protein: CASSLMGIRNTEAFF. Complete variable domain (other parts from reference TRBV5-1 and TRBJ1-1): KAGVTQTPRYLIKTRGQQVTLSCSPISGHRSVSWYQQTPGQGLQFLFEYFSETQRNKGNFPGRFSGRQFSNSRSEMNVSTLELGDSALYLCASSLMGIRNTEAFFGQGTRLTVV.

This chain joins TRBV2 and TRBJ1-5; D ambiguous. The V end was cut by 6 bases, the J end by 4 bases, with 13 bases between. Germline CDR1 reads SNHLY; CDR2 reads FYNNEI. This CDR3 contains 14 residues. CDR3 in amino acids: CASRERGGNQPQHF. Written as DNA, the CDR3 is TGTGCCAGCAGAGAAAGAGGAGGGAATCAGCCCCAGCATTTT.

The rearrangement uses TRBV6-1 and TRBJ1-1; D is unresolved. The CDR3 consists of 14 residues. Per the germline V gene, CDR1 is MNHNS and CDR2 is SASEGT. The V gene lost 0 bases and the J gene lost 1 base, with 6 bases spanning the gap. In DNA, the CDR3 is TGTGCCAGCAGTGAAGCAGCCCAGAACACTGAAGCTTTCTTT. Encoded protein: CASSEAAQNTEAFF.

This clone was detected only a few times. This rearrangement joins TRBV28 to TRBJ1-2, with 7 bases matching TRBD1. The germline gives CDR1 MDHEN, CDR2 SYDVKM. V was clipped by 1 base and J by 8 bases; unmatched bases: 10. The CDR3 is made up of 15 amino acids. The CDR3 DNA sequence: TGTGCCAGCAGTTTATTGACAGGGAAGCAGGGGGGCTACACCTTC. Translation: CASSLLTGKQGGYTF.

The chain couples TRBV6-5 to TRBJ2-1; no firm D call. Per germline, CDR1 MNHEY and CDR2 SVGAGI. This CDR3 contains 12 residues. V lost 5 bases and J lost 6, with 8 bases in between. The CDR3 DNA is TGTGCCAGCAGTCCTCGGCCCAATGAGCAGTTCTTC. Translated: CASSPRPNEQFF.

This clone has more than one count but fewer than ten. V gene TRBV7-2 combines with J gene TRBJ2-2; D is unresolved. The CDR3 has 15 amino acids. The V gene lost 5 bases and the J gene lost 1 base, with 11 bases spanning the gap. Germline CDR1 is SGHTA and CDR2 is FQGNSA. CDR3: CASSPSVLNTGELFF. CDR3 in DNA: TGTGCCAGCAGCCCTTCAGTATTGAACACCGGGGAGCTGTTTTTT.

V is TRBV2 and J is TRBJ1-3; D gene uncertain. The V end was cut by 7 bases, the J end by 0 bases, with 4 bases between. Looked up from germline, CDR1 is SNHLY and CDR2 is FYNNEI. This CDR3 spans 12 amino acids. This CDR3 reads CASTFSGNTIYF. DNA for the CDR3: TGTGCCAGCACCTTCTCTGGAAACACCATATATTTT.

The chain carries TRBV19 and TRBJ1-2, with 8 bases identical to TRBD1. The trim removed 6 bases at V and 3 bases at J, leaving 6 bases unmatched. CDR1 and CDR2 (germline): LNHDA, SQIVND (reference sequence). This CDR3 has 14 residues. CDR3 region: CASSPPGGDYGYTF. DNA for the CDR3: TGTGCCAGTAGCCCCCCAGGGGGCGACTATGGCTACACCTTC.

The chain joins TRBV28 to TRBJ1-4; D gene uncertain. This CDR3 comprises 14 residues. The germline V gene encodes CDR1 MDHEN and CDR2 SYDVKM. Trimming left V 3 bases short and J 0 bases short, with 5 bases between. CDR3 in DNA: TGTGCCAGCAGTTTCGGTCCAACTAATGAAAAACTGTTTTTT. This codes for CASSFGPTNEKLFF.

V is TRBV11-2 and J is TRBJ1-2; D is perhaps TRBD1 (5 bases). V shed 5 bases and J shed 6 bases, with 16 bases lying between them. The germline CDR1 and CDR2 sequences are SGHAT and FQNNGV. CDR3 length: 14 amino acids. For the CDR3, the DNA is TGTGCCAGCAGCCCTAGGCGGGGGTCTCATGGCTACACCTTC. Translated: CASSPRRGSHGYTF.

This chain joins TRBV28 and TRBJ2-7; perhaps D is TRBD1 or TRBD2 (5 bases each). This CDR3 comprises 15 residues. The V gene lost 6 bases and the J gene lost 5 bases, with 20 bases spanning the gap. Germline-derived CDR1 and CDR2 are MDHEN and SYDVKM. CDR3 DNA: TGTGCCAGCAGCCCAATCCGGGCCTCGGGACACGAGCAGTACTTC. Its protein product is CASSPIRASGHEQYF.

The chain carries TRBV29-1 and TRBJ2-7, with TRBD1 matching over 10 bases. Losses at the gene ends were 4 bases for V and 4 bases for J; bases not matched to a gene: 13. Germline CDR1 SQVTM, CDR2 ANQGSEA. There are 16 residues in the CDR3. The chain's CDR3 is CSVGRPLTGGLYEQYF. DNA for the CDR3: TGCAGCGTTGGGCGCCCTTTGACAGGGGGCTTGTACGAGCAGTACTTC.

This chain connects TRBV19 to TRBJ1-2, with 12 bases fitting TRBD1. This CDR3 region has 17 residues. V shed 5 bases, J shed 4 bases, and the junction held 11 bases outside the gene matches. CDR1 and CDR2 (germline): LNHDA, SQIVND (reference sequence). The CDR3 reads CASSSSRDRGRIYGYTF. The CDR3 DNA reads TGTGCCAGTAGTTCGTCCCGGGACAGGGGGCGCATCTATGGCTACACCTTC.

This CDR3 is CASSSRGQNTEAFF. As DNA, the CDR3 is TGTGCCAGCAGCTCCAGGGGCCAGAACACTGAAGCTTTCTTT. The chain uses TRBV6-5 and TRBJ1-1, with D perhaps matching TRBD1 (6 bases). The CDR3 totals 14 residues. V lost 6 bases and J lost 1, with 12 bases in between. CDR1 MNHEY and CDR2 SVGAGI come from the germline V gene.

The chain links TRBV28 to TRBJ1-2; D remains unclear. The germline gives CDR1 MDHEN, CDR2 SYDVKM. The ends were cut back, 6 bases at V and 1 base at J, with 9 bases in the middle. This CDR3 is built from 13 residues. The CDR3 coding sequence is TGTGCCAGCAGCCCACAGCTTAACTATGGCTACACCTTC. Residues: CASSPQLNYGYTF.